The rows below give T cell receptor beta chains drawn from one sample of a study of cytomegalovirus exposure and HLA in healthy donors. Method: immunoSEQ multiplex PCR; TCRdb's copy keeps in-frame clones and lacks some. This table holds about 160,000 clones. The source material was PBMCs. Receptor source: a woman aged 45-65 years in good health and CMV-seronegative. CDR3s include the opening cysteine and the closing phenylalanine or tryptophan. D genes are given only for firm matches.

J gene	V gene	D gene	CDR3 DNA	CDR3 protein
TRBJ2-3	TRBV9	-	TGTGCCAGCAGCGTAGGGGGCGGAAGCACAGATACGCAGTATTTT	CASSVGGGSTDTQYF
TRBJ1-2	TRBV5-1	TRBD1	TGCGCCAGCAGTGTATCGGGACAGGAAAACTATGGCTACACCTTC	CASSVSGQENYGYTF
TRBJ2-5	TRBV30	-	TGTGCCTGGAGAGGGGAAGAGACCCAGTACTTC	CAWRGEETQYF
TRBJ2-2	TRBV7-6	-	TGTGCCAGCAGCCAGGGTCCCGGGGAGCTGTTTTTT	CASSQGPGELFF
TRBJ1-5	TRBV28	-	TGTGCCAGCAGGTCAGGATGGAATCAGCCCCAGCATTTT	CASRSGWNQPQHF
TRBJ2-2	TRBV5-1	TRBD2	TGCGCCAGCAGCTTGATACTAGCGGGCGCCGGGGAGCTGTTTTTT	CASSLILAGAGELFF
TRBJ2-5	TRBV5-1	-	TGCGCCAGCAGCTTGTACCTAGAGGGAGAGACCCAGTACTTC	CASSLYLEGETQYF
TRBJ2-7	TRBV7-6	-	TGTGCCAGCAGCTTAGTAGGGCAGGGGAACTACGAGCAGTACTTC	CASSLVGQGNYEQYF
TRBJ1-1	TRBV11-2	-	TGTGCCAGCAGCTTGGTTCACACCATGAACACTGAAGCTTTCTTT	CASSLVHTMNTEAFF
TRBJ2-1	TRBV5-7	-	TGTGCCAGCAGCTTGCCAGACAGTAAGTTCTTC	CASSLPDSKFF
TRBJ2-7	TRBV28	TRBD2	TGTGCCAGCACTAGCGGGCCCCACCACGAGCAGTACTTC	CASTSGPHHEQYF
TRBJ2-3	TRBV28	-	TGTGCCAACTCAAGAGATTTCACAGATACGCAGTATTTT	CANSRDFTDTQYF
TRBJ2-7	TRBV28	TRBD1	TGTGCCAGCAGTCGGACAGGCCGCTACGAGCAGTACTTC	CASSRTGRYEQYF
TRBJ2-5	TRBV19	-	TGTGCCAGTAGTATAGCCCCAGGGGTAGAGACCCAGTACTTC	CASSIAPGVETQYF
TRBJ2-7	TRBV5-6	-	TGTGCCAGCAGCCCGGGGTGGTCAGCCTACGAGCAGTACTTC	CASSPGWSAYEQYF
TRBJ2-3	TRBV9	-	TGTGCCAGCAGCGTCCTTCGGGTGGGAGATACGCAGTATTTT	CASSVLRVGDTQYF
TRBJ2-1	TRBV4-2	-	TGTGCCAGCAGGAAGGACACCGTTAAGCAGTTCTTC	CASRKDTVKQFF
TRBJ2-7	TRBV6-1	TRBD1	TGTGCCAGCAGTGGAGGGACAGGGGTCCACGAGCAGTACTTC	CASSGGTGVHEQYF
TRBJ1-2	TRBV19	TRBD1	TGTGCCAGTAGTGTGACAGGGGGCGTTGGCTACACCTTC	CASSVTGGVGYTF
TRBJ2-3	TRBV7-9	-	TGTGCCAGCAGCCCTAGACGTAGCACAGATACGCAGTATTTT	CASSPRRSTDTQYF
TRBJ2-7	TRBV7-2	-	TGTGCCAGCAGGTACACCCAGGGAGGCGACGAGCAGTACTTC	CASRYTQGGDEQYF
TRBJ2-3	TRBV5-1	-	TGCGCCAGCAGCTTGGGGCGGTACACAGATACGCAGTATTTT	CASSLGRYTDTQYF
TRBJ1-4	TRBV5-1	-	TGCGCCAGCAGCTTGGCCGGGAGGTCTGAAAAACTGTTTTTT	CASSLAGRSEKLFF
TRBJ2-5	TRBV6-5	TRBD2	TGTGCCAGCAGTTACTCTCGGGGGGAGTACCAAGAGACCCAGTACTTC	CASSYSRGEYQETQYF
TRBJ2-2	TRBV6-4	-	TGTGCCAGCAGTGTTTCAGCGGACACCGGGGAGCTGTTTTTT	CASSVSADTGELFF
TRBJ2-5	TRBV4-1	-	TGCGCCAGCAGCCAAAAGGGGGTGGGGGAGACCCAGTACTTC	CASSQKGVGETQYF
TRBJ2-7	TRBV4-1	TRBD2	TGCGCCAGCAGCCTCTGGCGGGGGATAACCTACGAGCAGTACTTC	CASSLWRGITYEQYF
TRBJ2-3	TRBV4-2	TRBD2	TGTGCCAGCAGCCCGTCGGTGGCGGGAGCAATAGATACGCAGTATTTT	CASSPSVAGAIDTQYF
TRBJ2-7	TRBV6-6	-	TGTGCCAGCAGCGCCACTAGCTACGAGCAGTACTTC	CASSATSYEQYF
TRBJ1-6	TRBV4-1	-	TGCGCCAGCAGCCTTGAAGAGTCTTCACCCCTCCACTTT	CASSLEESSPLHF
TRBJ1-1	TRBV5-6	-	TGTGCCAGCAGCTTTTGGAGCGGAACTGAAGCTTTCTTT	CASSFWSGTEAFF
TRBJ2-3	TRBV4-2	TRBD2	TGTGCCAGCAGCCTAGGCGTGGCGGGAGCCAGCACAGATACGCAGTATTTT	CASSLGVAGASTDTQYF
TRBJ2-7	TRBV6-4	TRBD1	TGTGCCAGGGATCCGGGACAGCCCTACGAGCAGTACTTC	CARDPGQPYEQYF
TRBJ2-3	TRBV6-1	TRBD1	TGTGCCAGCAGAACAGGGGGCGGTGCAGATACGCAGTATTTT	CASRTGGGADTQYF
TRBJ1-5	TRBV6-1	TRBD1	TGTGCCAGCATCTTAATAGGACAGGGACAGCCCCAGCATTTT	CASILIGQGQPQHF
TRBJ2-7	TRBV2	-	TGTGCCAGCATTGAGGAGGGAGCCCTTGGCGAGCAGTACTTC	CASIEEGALGEQYF
TRBJ1-5	TRBV6-6	TRBD1	TGTGCCAGCAGTTTACAGGGGGCTGAACCTAATCAGCCCCAGCATTTT	CASSLQGAEPNQPQHF
TRBJ1-1	TRBV7-3	-	TGTGCCAGCAGTTTGGGGTCAGGGATGAACACTGAAGCTTTCTTT	CASSLGSGMNTEAFF
TRBJ1-5	TRBV11-2	-	TGTGCCAGCAGCTTAAGTCCGCAGCAGCCCCAGCATTTT	CASSLSPQQPQHF
TRBJ2-5	TRBV28	TRBD1	TGTGCCAGCAGCGGGGACAGGGGGGTATATTTGGAGACCCAGTACTTC	CASSGDRGVYLETQYF
TRBJ1-6	TRBV9	-	TGTGCCAGCAGCGTCGGGTCGAATTCACCCCTCCACTTT	CASSVGSNSPLHF
TRBJ2-1	TRBV11-1	TRBD2	TGTGCCAGCAGCGCGACTAGCGGGGGGGGGAATGAGCAGTTCTTC	CASSATSGGGNEQFF
TRBJ1-1	TRBV27	-	TGTGCCAGCAGTTTAGCGGTGGACACTGAAGCTTTCTTT	CASSLAVDTEAFF
TRBJ1-5	TRBV7-2	-	TGTGCCAGCAGCTTCGATCGGCAGCCCCAGCATTTT	CASSFDRQPQHF
TRBJ2-5	TRBV6-5	TRBD2	TGTGCCAGCAGTCTTAGCGGGGGGGCCGGAGAGACCCAGTACTTC	CASSLSGGAGETQYF
TRBJ1-2	TRBV9	-	TGTGCCAGCAGCGTAGCCGTGAACTATGGCTACACCTTC	CASSVAVNYGYTF
TRBJ1-1	TRBV12-5	-	TGTGCTAGTGGTTTGCCCGAAAGAGGAACTGAAGCTTTCTTT	CASGLPERGTEAFF
TRBJ2-7	TRBV7-2	-	TGTGCCAGCAGCCTTCGACTGAACTACGAGCAGTACTTC	CASSLRLNYEQYF
TRBJ2-7	TRBV5-1	TRBD2	TGCGCCAGCAGCTTGGAGCTAGCGGGAGGGCACGAGCAGTACTTC	CASSLELAGGHEQYF
TRBJ2-7	TRBV6-6	-	TGTGCCAGCAGTTACTCGTCGAAGCCCTACGAGCAGTACTTC	CASSYSSKPYEQYF
TRBJ2-7	TRBV28	-	TGTGCCAGCAGGCGGGACAGTTCAGCCTACGAGCAGTACTTC	CASRRDSSAYEQYF
TRBJ2-2	TRBV9	TRBD2	TGTGCCAGCAGCGGGACTAGCGGGCCTCGACCAAACACCGGGGAGCTGTTTTTT	CASSGTSGPRPNTGELFF
TRBJ1-1	TRBV30	TRBD1	TGTGCCTGGAGGAAGGACAGGGACACTGAAGCTTTCTTT	CAWRKDRDTEAFF
TRBJ2-2	TRBV30	TRBD1	TGTGCCTGGAGGGAGACAGGGACCGGGGAGCTGTTTTTT	CAWRETGTGELFF
TRBJ1-2	TRBV5-1	-	TGCGCCAGCAGCTGGACAGCAAACTATGGCTACACCTTC	CASSWTANYGYTF